The clone carrying this T cell receptor beta chain was detected only a few times. These data come from a study of T cells in Graves' hyperthyroidism and ophthalmopathy. Germline lookup yields CDR1 SEHNR and CDR2 FQNEAQ (reference sequence). The CDR3 is 17 amino acids. The J segment lost 9 bases and the V segment lost 5 bases, leaving 21 bases of the junction unmatched. RNA transcripts served as the template for amplifying TCR beta CDR3 regions. With the HTBI primer set, the TCR CDR3 went through a first round of RT-PCR. One entry per CDR3 protein, called by TCRdb with MiXCR from the multiplex PCR reads. The table includes about 560,000 distinct CDR3 sequences, around 15% detected once.

The sequenced sample was blood. The rearrangement links TRBV7-9 to TRBJ1-2; 7 bases are shared with TRBD1. The TCR originated in a woman between 18 and 30 years old with Graves' hyperthyroidism. CDR3 sequence reads: CASSPTGHTGTDARYTF. The DNA of the CDR3 is TGTGCCAGCAGCCCAACCGGGCATACCGGGACAGACGCACGCTACACCTTC.